These 20 T cell receptor beta chains originate from one sample sequenced in a study of T cell responses to AZD1222 COVID-19 vaccine. Produced via immunoSEQ multiplex PCR; TCRdb's table is partial and in-frame only. Here the sample spans about 57,000 clones, approximately 86% being singletons. The material was peripheral blood, obtained on day 0 of AZD1222 vaccination. These receptors originate from an adult in good health.

The chain is built from TRBV7-2 and TRBJ2-4; D is undetermined. V dropped 6 bases and J dropped 1 base, with 19 bases sitting between them. The CDR3 length is 17 residues. Germline CDR1 reads SGHTA; CDR2 reads FQGNSA. This CDR3 is CASSSSGPPRAKNIQYF. CDR3 sequence (DNA): TGTGCCAGCAGTTCATCCGGGCCCCCACGGGCCAAAAACATTCAGTACTTC.

The rearrangement joins TRBV7-2 to TRBJ2-4; the match to TRBD1 covers 10 bases. V lost 5 bases and J lost 3; bases outside the gene matches: 7. CDR1 is SGHTA, CDR2 FQGNSA, per germline. The CDR3 covers 16 residues. The CDR3: CASSPGQGRGKNIQYF. Here the CDR3 DNA reads TGTGCCAGCAGCCCGGGACAGGGGAGAGGCAAAAACATTCAGTACTTC.

The rearrangement links TRBV19 to TRBJ2-1, with D possibly being TRBD1 (6 bases). CDR3 length: 13 amino acids. The V and J ends lost 3 bases and 7 bases respectively, with 10 bases between them. The germline V gene encodes CDR1 LNHDA and CDR2 SQIVND (reference sequence). CDR3 protein: CASSISRGNEQFF. DNA of the CDR3: TGTGCCAGTAGTATTAGTAGGGGGAATGAGCAGTTCTTC.

The chain employs TRBV20-1 and TRBJ2-7, with D possibly TRBD2 on 6 matching bases. CDR1 is DFQATT and CDR2 is SNEGSKA in the germline V gene (reference sequence). The CDR3 runs 15 residues. Trimming shortened V by 3 bases and J by 1 base, and 16 bases separated the two germline ends. The CDR3 nucleotides are TGCAGTGCTAGTTCTGGTGGACTACGATCCTACGAGCAGTACTTC. Amino acids: CSASSGGLRSYEQYF.

The V call is TRBV3-1 (or the pseudogene TRBV3-2), the J call TRBJ2-7; either TRBD1 or TRBD2 may supply D (5 bases each). The CDR3 sequence is 15 residues long. Trimming cost V 4 bases and J 5 bases, with 18 bases left between them. Germline lookup yields CDR1 LGHDT and CDR2 YNNKEL (reference sequence). The CDR3 bases are TGTGCCAGCAGCCCCTTAGACATCGGGGACCACGAGCAGTACTTC. It translates to CASSPLDIGDHEQYF.

DNA for the CDR3: TGCGCCAGCAGGCTCGTCCACGGGGCCCCCGGCACTGAAGCTTTCTTT. Protein sequence: CASRLVHGAPGTEAFF. The V gene is TRBV5-1, the J gene TRBJ1-1; TRBD1 might be the D (5 bases). This CDR3 spans 16 amino acids. V was clipped by 5 bases and J by 4 bases, with 21 bases between them. Germline V gene sequence: CDR1 SGHRS, CDR2 YFSETQ.

The gene calls are TRBV7-9 and TRBJ2-3; no clear D. Per germline, CDR1 SEHNR and CDR2 FQNEAQ (reference sequence). Trimming stripped 2 bases from V and 5 bases from J, with 14 bases between. The CDR3 has 15 residues. The CDR3 nucleotides are TGTGCCAGCAGCTTAAATGGGAATTTAGGAGATACGCAGTATTTT. Translation gives CASSLNGNLGDTQYF.

CDR3 DNA sequence: TGTGCCACCAGCAGAGATCACGGGGTCAATCAGCCCCAGCATTTT. Amino acids: CATSRDHGVNQPQHF. The chain joins TRBV15 to TRBJ1-5; D gene ambiguous. The CDR3 sequence is 15 residues long. CDR1 is LNHNV and CDR2 is YYDKDF in the germline V gene (reference sequence). Trimming left V 0 bases short and J 3 bases short, with 9 bases between. Using reference TRBV15 and TRBJ1-5 for the parts outside the CDR3, the full variable domain is DAMVIQNPRYQVTQFGKPVTLSCSQTLNHNVMYWYQQKSSQAPKLLFHYYDKDFNNEADTPDNFQSRRPNTSFCFLDIRSPGLGDTAMYLCATSRDHGVNQPQHFGDGTRLSIL.

This clone was observed once. The chain joins TRBV28 to TRBJ1-6; unclear D gene. Germline V lookup: CDR1 MDHEN, CDR2 SYDVKM. The V end lost 7 bases, the J end lost 9 bases, and 13 bases lay between the germline ends. This CDR3 comprises 13 residues. The CDR3 DNA follows: TGTGCCAGCACATTCGACTGGAGTTCACCCCTCCACTTT. This translates into CASTFDWSSPLHF.

J is TRBJ1-2 and V is TRBV12-3 or TRBV12-4; tentative D call: TRBD1 (5 bases). CDR3 length equals 11 residues. Trimming pared 6 bases from V and 8 bases from J, leaving 10 bases between. CDR3 coding DNA: TGTGCCAGCAGCCGGGACGGCGGCTACACCTTC. It encodes CASSRDGGYTF.

The chain couples TRBV4-3 to TRBJ2-5, with a tentative D call TRBD1 (5 bases). CDR1 and CDR2 (germline): LGHNA, YSLEER. V lost 5 bases to trimming and J lost 2 bases, with 21 bases between them. CDR3 length: 17 residues. The CDR3 here is CASSYRRFGAIQETQYF. The CDR3 DNA reads TGCGCCAGCAGCTACCGACGTTTTGGGGCCATTCAAGAGACCCAGTACTTC.

V is TRBV11-2 and J is TRBJ1-1; D remains unclear. Germline loops: CDR1 SGHAT, CDR2 FQNNGV. V was shortened by 5 bases and J by 1 base, with 11 bases between the two germline ends. CDR3 length equals 14 residues. The CDR3 region is CASSLDITNTEAFF. CDR3 nucleotide sequence: TGTGCCAGCAGCCTGGATATTACGAACACTGAAGCTTTCTTT.

This chain's CDR3 is CASSYGSYNEQFF. The CDR3, as DNA: TGCGCCAGCAGCTATGGGAGTTACAATGAGCAGTTCTTC. The chain has TRBV5-1 and TRBJ2-1; the D gene is possibly TRBD2 (5 bases). This CDR3 is 13 amino acids long. The V end was cut by 3 bases, the J end by 4 bases, with 8 bases between. Germline V gene sequence: CDR1 SGHRS, CDR2 YFSETQ.

This clone was picked up one time. The CDR3 DNA sequence: TGTGCCAGCAGGAAAGACAGCGTTATGAATGAAAAACTGTTTTTT. This codes for CASRKDSVMNEKLFF. The chain carries TRBV28 and TRBJ1-4, with D possibly being TRBD1 (5 bases). Germline lookup yields CDR1 MDHEN and CDR2 SYDVKM. The CDR3 length is 15 residues. V was clipped by 6 bases and J by 5 bases, with 16 bases between them.

This clone showed up just once. The rearrangement links TRBV3-1 (or the pseudogene TRBV3-2) to TRBJ1-2; D is possibly TRBD1 (6 bases). V was pared by 0 bases and J by 2 bases, with 16 bases between. Germline V gene lookup returns CDR1 LGHDT and CDR2 YNNKEL (reference sequence). CDR3 length: 17 amino acids. CDR3 residues: CASSQETGQTSNYGYTF. The DNA of the CDR3 is TGTGCCAGCAGCCAAGAAACAGGACAGACAAGCAACTATGGCTACACCTTC.

The chain recombines TRBV9 with TRBJ2-7; D uncertain. The CDR3 spans 15 residues. The germline CDR1 and CDR2 sequences are SGDLS and YYNGEE. Trimming removed 0 bases from V and 2 bases from J, with 12 bases in between. CDR3 loop: CASSVGADGAYEQYF. The CDR3 bases are TGTGCCAGCAGCGTAGGGGCTGACGGAGCCTACGAGCAGTACTTC.

J is TRBJ2-7 and V is TRBV2, with 9 positions matching TRBD1. CDR1 is SNHLY and CDR2 is FYNNEI in the germline V gene. V dropped 7 bases and J dropped 4; count of bases not matched to a gene: 8. The CDR3 spans 14 residues. This chain's CDR3 is CASNPQGAEYEQYF. The CDR3 DNA is TGTGCCAGCAACCCACAGGGGGCCGAATACGAGCAGTACTTC. The full variable domain, rest sourced from reference TRBV2 and TRBJ2-7, is EPEVTQTPSHQVTQMGQEVILRCVPISNHLYFYWYRQILGQKVEFLVSFYNNEISEKSEIFDDQFSVERPDGSNFTLKIRSTKLEDSAMYFCASNPQGAEYEQYFGPGTRLTVT.

The rearrangement uses TRBV7-2 and TRBJ1-2, with 10 bases matching TRBD1. CDR3 size: 13 residues. The trim removed 5 bases at V and 14 bases at J, leaving 11 bases unmatched. Germline V lookup: CDR1 SGHTA, CDR2 FQGNSA. This CDR3 reads CASSPGRDRGGTF. CDR3 nucleotide sequence: TGTGCCAGCAGCCCCGGCCGGGACAGGGGTGGTACCTTC.

The genes are TRBV7-2 and TRBJ2-3; 7 nucleotides agree with TRBD2. The ends lost 6 bases at V and 4 bases at J; junction bases unmatched: 7. The germline V gene encodes CDR1 SGHTA and CDR2 FQGNSA. The CDR3 covers 14 residues. The CDR3 DNA sequence: TGTGCCAGCAGGGCGGGAGTTATCGCAGATACGCAGTATTTT. This sequence encodes CASRAGVIADTQYF.

The V and J genes are TRBV18 and TRBJ1-6; D is unclear. The CDR3 covers 14 residues. The germline V and J ends were trimmed by 3 bases and 10 bases, with 13 bases remaining between them. Per the germline V gene, CDR1 is KGHSH and CDR2 is LQKENI. As DNA, the CDR3 is TGTGCCAGCTCACCGGAGGATCGGGGATCACCCCTCCACTTT. Translation gives CASSPEDRGSPLHF.